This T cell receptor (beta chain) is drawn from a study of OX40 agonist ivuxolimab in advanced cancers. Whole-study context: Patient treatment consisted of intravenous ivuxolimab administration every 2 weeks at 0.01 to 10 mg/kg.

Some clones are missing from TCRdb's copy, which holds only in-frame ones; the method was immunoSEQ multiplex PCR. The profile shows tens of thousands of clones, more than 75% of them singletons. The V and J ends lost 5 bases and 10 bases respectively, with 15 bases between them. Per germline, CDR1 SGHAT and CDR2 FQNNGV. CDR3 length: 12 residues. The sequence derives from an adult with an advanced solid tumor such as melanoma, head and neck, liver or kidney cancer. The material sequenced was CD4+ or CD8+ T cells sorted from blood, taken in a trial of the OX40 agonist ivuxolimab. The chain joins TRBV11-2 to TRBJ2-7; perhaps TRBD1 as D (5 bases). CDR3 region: CASSTSTDTQYF. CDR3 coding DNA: TGTGCCAGCAGCACGTCGACGGACACTCAGTACTTC.